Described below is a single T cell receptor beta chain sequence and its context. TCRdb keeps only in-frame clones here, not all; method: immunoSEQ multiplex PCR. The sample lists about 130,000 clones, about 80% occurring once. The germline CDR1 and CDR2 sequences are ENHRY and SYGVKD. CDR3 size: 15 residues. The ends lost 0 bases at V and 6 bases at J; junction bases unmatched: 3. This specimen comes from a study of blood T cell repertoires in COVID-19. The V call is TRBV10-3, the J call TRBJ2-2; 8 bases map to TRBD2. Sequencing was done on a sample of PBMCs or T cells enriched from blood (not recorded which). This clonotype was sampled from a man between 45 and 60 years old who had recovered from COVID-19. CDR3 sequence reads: CAISESSGVSGELFF. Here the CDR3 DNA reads TGTGCCATCAGTGAGTCTAGCGGGGTCTCCGGGGAGCTGTTTTTT.